Listed here is a single TCR beta chain. The antigen is unknown. The data originate from a study of shared clonotypes between healthy human individuals. The overall study: Aged between 18 and 49, the donors were a couple of women and three men. There were three CD4 naive, three CD4 memory, two CD8 naive and one CD8 memory plates per donor. Study findings and constraints: When naive CD4 clonotypes were compared across a handful of donors, around 4.6% were shared.

CDR3 length equals 16 residues. In germline, CDR1 is MNHEY, CDR2 SMNVEV (reference sequence). V lost 4 bases, J lost 1 base, and 11 bases lay in between. In the source study's methods: ImmunoSEQ junction-only sequences lacked quality scores, so their filtering differed. Sequenced by immunoSEQ multiplex PCR; TCRdb stores in-frame clones only, minus some. V and J calls and clone size are copied from that table; D and trimming were computed from the DNA. The sample holds 2 million to 2.5 million clones, less than 95% seen once. V is TRBV27 and J is TRBJ2-6; D gene uncertain. The source is a young man in good health. Some clones in this sample may be carry-over from other donors' samples. Sequences were obtained from naive CD4+ T cells from PBMCs. Subset of the sample: CD45RA+ positively selected. The CDR3 loop is CASSSARLSGANVLTF. CDR3 DNA sequence: TGTGCCAGCAGTTCGGCTAGGTTGTCTGGGGCCAACGTCCTGACTTTC.